One and the same sample provided the 6 T cell receptor beta chains below, sequenced in a study of control samples from healthy donors and cancer patients. Libraries were prepared by immunoSEQ multiplex PCR; TCRdb keeps only in-frame clonotypes and omits some of them. The sample has about 120,000 clones; just under 95% are singletons. The sequenced sample was blood. These receptors all come from a man in his thirties or forties in good health.

V and J are TRBV10-3 and TRBJ1-2; 10 nucleotides line up with TRBD1. V shed 5 bases and J 4 bases; nucleotides not matched to a gene: 4. Per the germline V gene, CDR1 is ENHRY and CDR2 is SYGVKD. The CDR3 has 14 amino acids. This CDR3 is CAISSTGGSYGYTF. The DNA for the CDR3 is TGTGCCATCAGTTCGACAGGGGGCAGCTATGGCTACACCTTC.

V and J are TRBV28 and TRBJ2-7; 8 positions match TRBD1. The germline CDR1 and CDR2 sequences are MDHEN and SYDVKM. Losses at the gene ends were 3 bases for V and 0 bases for J; bases not matched to a gene: 7. The CDR3 length is 16 residues. DNA of the CDR3: TGTGCCAGCAGTTTGGGTCGGACAGGGAGCTCCTACGAGCAGTACTTC. It encodes CASSLGRTGSSYEQYF. The variable domain in full, completed from reference TRBV28 and TRBJ2-7, reads DVKVTQSSRYLVKRTGEKVFLECVQDMDHENMFWYRQDPGLGLRLIYFSYDVKMKEKGDIPEGYSVSREKKERFSLILESASTNQTSMYLCASSLGRTGSSYEQYFGPGTRLTVT.

The rearrangement joins TRBV5-1 to TRBJ1-5, with D perhaps TRBD1 (5 bases). V lost 0 bases to trimming and J lost 4 bases, with 11 bases between them. From germline, CDR1 is SGHRS and CDR2 YFSETQ. The CDR3 consists of 15 residues. CDR3 bases: TGCGCCAGCAGCTTGGCCCGCAGGGTAAATCAGCCCCAGCATTTT. Translation gives CASSLARRVNQPQHF.

The chain recombines TRBV3-1 (or the pseudogene TRBV3-2) with TRBJ1-2; possibly TRBD1 for D (6 bases). Germline V gene lookup returns CDR1 LGHDT and CDR2 YNNKEL (reference sequence). The CDR3 loop spans 13 amino acids. V lost 2 bases and J lost 5, with 9 bases in between. The CDR3 DNA follows: TGTGCCAGCAGCCAACAAGGACAGTATGGCTACACCTTC. Amino acids: CASSQQGQYGYTF.

The V and J genes are TRBV2 and TRBJ2-1, with D maybe TRBD1 (6 bases). The V gene lost 3 bases and the J gene lost 2 bases, with 14 bases spanning the gap. Germline CDR1 SNHLY, CDR2 FYNNEI. This CDR3 contains 16 residues. The CDR3 region is CASSDVQGFPYNEQFF. Written as DNA, the CDR3 is TGTGCCAGCAGTGACGTCCAGGGGTTCCCCTACAATGAGCAGTTCTTC.

The chain combines TRBV7-2 with TRBJ2-7, with 11 bases lining up with TRBD2. Germline trimming cut 5 bases from V and 2 bases from J; bases unmatched to any gene: 8. The CDR3 runs to 16 residues. Germline-derived CDR1 and CDR2 are SGHTA and FQGNSA. CDR3 coding DNA: TGTGCCAGCAGCACCACTAGTAGCGGGGGGGCCTACGAGCAGTACTTC. Translated, it gives CASSTTSSGGAYEQYF.